Given below is one T cell receptor beta chain in context. Its antigen is currently unknown. The source of the sample is a study of OX40 agonist ivuxolimab in advanced cancers. Whole-study context: Enrollees could have had prior anti-PD-1, anti-PD-L1 or anti-CTLA-4 therapy, which about 42% had received.

Notes on the study in general: Dose levels from 0.1 to 3.0 mg/kg saw CD4+ and CD8+ blood T cells expand clonally by week 6. CD4+ T cells averaged fewer expanded clones than CD8+ T cells.

With baseline, cycle 4 day 1, and cycle 7 day 1 as timepoints, blood was sampled. Generated by immunoSEQ multiplex PCR, the TCRdb table keeps only in-frame clones and is missing some. The table lists some 86,000 clones, around 85% of them singletons. The CDR3 totals 14 residues. The germline gives CDR1 GTSNPN, CDR2 SVGIG (reference sequence). The V end lost 2 bases, the J end lost 0 bases, and 7 bases lay between the germline ends. This specimen consisted of CD4+ or CD8+ T cells sorted from blood, obtained in a trial of the OX40 agonist ivuxolimab. The TCR sequence derives from an adult with an advanced solid tumor such as melanoma, head and neck, liver or kidney cancer. This chain joins TRBV30 and TRBJ1-4; no clear D. Written as DNA, the CDR3 is TGTGCCTGGAGTCGTCCAACAACTAATGAAAAACTGTTTTTT. This codes for CAWSRPTTNEKLFF.